A selection of T cell receptor beta chains follows, all from one sample in a study of response to subunit inactivated influenza vaccine. In TCRdb, the RT-PCR reads were re-called with MiXCR into one record per CDR3 protein. Found here are about half a million distinct CDR3 sequences, under 9% of them singletons; the top ten hold over 10%. The sample here was PBMCs from blood, taken roughly 24 months after vaccination. The source is a man aged 45 to 75 who received an inactivated influenza vaccine. Both conserved end residues are part of each CDR3. The D gene is left open where the match is weak. Not every row has a clone size; where given, it reads once, few, many or a size class.

v_call	cdr3_length	d_call	j_call	clone_size	cdr3_aa	cdr3_nt
TRBV11-2	13	-	TRBJ1-1	many	CASSFRMGTEAFF	TGTGCCAGCAGCTTTAGGATGGGCACTGAAGCTTTCTTT
TRBV6-2/TRBV6-3	17	-	TRBJ2-6	few	CASSGRTFSSGANVLTF	TGTGCCAGCAGCGGGCGGACGTTCAGCTCTGGGGCCAACGTCCTGACTTTC
TRBV20-1	16	TRBD2	TRBJ2-3	many	CSARDHVTSGADTQYF	TGCAGTGCTAGAGATCATGTGACTAGCGGGGCAGATACGCAGTATTTT
TRBV6-6	12	-	TRBJ2-7	many	CASSYSIAEQYF	TGTGCCAGCAGTTACTCGATCGCCGAGCAGTACTTC
TRBV3-1	15	-	TRBJ1-3	many	CASSQGRTSGNTIYF	TGTGCCAGCAGCCAGGGACGGACCTCTGGAAACACCATATATTTT
TRBV10-3	17	TRBD2	TRBJ2-7	-	CAIREPGTSGSPYEQYF	TGTGCCATCAGGGAGCCCGGGACTAGCGGGAGTCCCTACGAGCAGTACTTC
TRBV5-1	15	TRBD1	TRBJ2-1	-	CASSHRDRDYNEQFF	TGCGCCAGCAGCCACCGGGACAGGGATTACAATGAGCAGTTCTTC
TRBV20-1	14	TRBD2	TRBJ2-1	many	CSASQGLGTHEQFF	TGCAGTGCTAGTCAAGGACTAGGAACGCATGAGCAGTTCTTC
TRBV5-1	15	-	TRBJ1-6	-	CASSLIAEGNSPLHF	TGCGCCAGCAGCTTAATAGCAGAAGGTAATTCACCCCTCCACTTT
TRBV28	14	TRBD1	TRBJ1-2	few	CASSSPSGGAGYTF	TGTGCCAGCAGTTCGCCGTCAGGGGGGGCTGGCTACACCTTC
TRBV20-1	12	-	TRBJ2-3	many	CSARGFTDTQYF	TGCAGTGCTAGAGGCTTCACAGATACGCAGTATTTT
TRBV5-7	17	-	TRBJ2-1	-	CASSYNTPGILLDEQFF	TGTGCCAGCAGCTACAACACCCCGGGAATCCTATTAGATGAGCAGTTCTTC
TRBV5-1	14	-	TRBJ1-2	few	CASSLAFGTDGYTF	TGCGCCAGCAGCTTGGCCTTCGGGACTGATGGCTACACCTTC
TRBV29-1	15	TRBD2	TRBJ2-1	-	CSVGLRLASYNEQFF	TGCAGCGTCGGGCTAAGACTAGCTTCGTACAATGAGCAGTTCTTC
TRBV30	12	-	TRBJ2-7	-	CAWSGTAYEQYF	TGTGCCTGGAGTGGGACAGCCTACGAGCAGTACTTC
TRBV10-3	14	-	TRBJ2-7	-	CAISDGGSNYEQYF	TGTGCCATCAGTGATGGAGGCTCTAACTACGAGCAGTACTTC
TRBV3-1	14	-	TRBJ2-1	few	CASSQSGRYNEQFF	TGTGCCAGCAGCCAGAGCGGTCGATACAATGAGCAGTTCTTC
TRBV6-1	16	TRBD2	TRBJ2-1	many	CASSRNELAELNEQFF	TGTGCCAGCAGCAGAAACGAACTAGCGGAGCTCAATGAGCAGTTCTTC
TRBV7-9	17	TRBD2	TRBJ2-5	few	CASSLEFSGGRVETQYF	TGTGCCAGCAGCTTAGAATTCAGCGGGGGAAGGGTAGAGACCCAGTACTTC
TRBV28	15	-	TRBJ2-7	few	CASSPWGSGREEQYF	TGTGCCAGCAGTCCTTGGGGTAGCGGCCGGGAGGAGCAGTACTTC
TRBV6-1	13	-	TRBJ1-2	few	CAAREAGGYGYTF	TGTGCCGCGAGAGAAGCTGGGGGGTATGGCTACACCTTC
TRBV5-1	16	TRBD2	TRBJ2-1	few	CASGPQLAGGPNEQFF	TGCGCCAGCGGCCCTCAACTAGCGGGGGGGCCCAATGAGCAGTTCTTC